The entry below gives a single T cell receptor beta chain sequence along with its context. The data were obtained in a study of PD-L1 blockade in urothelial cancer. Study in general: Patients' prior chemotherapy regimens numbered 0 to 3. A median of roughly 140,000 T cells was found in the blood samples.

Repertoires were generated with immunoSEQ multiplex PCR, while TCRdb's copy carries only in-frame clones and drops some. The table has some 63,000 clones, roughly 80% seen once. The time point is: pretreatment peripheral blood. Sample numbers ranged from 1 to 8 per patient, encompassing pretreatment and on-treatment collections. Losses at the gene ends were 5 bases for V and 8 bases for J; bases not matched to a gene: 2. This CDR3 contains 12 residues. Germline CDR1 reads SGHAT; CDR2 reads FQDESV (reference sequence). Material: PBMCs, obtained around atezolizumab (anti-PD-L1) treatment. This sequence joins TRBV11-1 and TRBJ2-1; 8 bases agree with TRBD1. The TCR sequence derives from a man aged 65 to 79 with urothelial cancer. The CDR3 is CASSQTGDEQFF. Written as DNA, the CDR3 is TGTGCCAGCAGCCAGACAGGGGATGAGCAGTTCTTC. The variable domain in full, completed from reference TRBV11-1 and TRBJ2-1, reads EAEVAQSPRYKITEKSQAVAFWCDPISGHATLYWYRQILGQGPELLVQFQDESVVDDSQLPKDRFSAERLKGVDSTLKIQPAELGDSAMYLCASSQTGDEQFFGPGTRLTVL.